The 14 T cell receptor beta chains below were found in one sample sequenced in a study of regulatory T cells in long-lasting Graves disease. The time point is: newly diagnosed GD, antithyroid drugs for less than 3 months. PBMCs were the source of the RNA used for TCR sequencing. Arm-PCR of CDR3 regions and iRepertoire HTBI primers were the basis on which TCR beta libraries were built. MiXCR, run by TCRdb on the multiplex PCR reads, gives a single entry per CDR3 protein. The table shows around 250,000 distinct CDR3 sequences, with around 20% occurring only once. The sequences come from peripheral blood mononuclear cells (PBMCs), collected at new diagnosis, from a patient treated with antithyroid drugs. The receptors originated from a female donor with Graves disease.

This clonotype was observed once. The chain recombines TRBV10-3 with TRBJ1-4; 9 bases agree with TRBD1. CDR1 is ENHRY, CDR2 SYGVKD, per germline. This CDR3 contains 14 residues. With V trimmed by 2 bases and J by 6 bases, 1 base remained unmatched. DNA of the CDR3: TGTGCCATCAGTGAGCGACAGGGGGATGAAAAACTGTTTTTT. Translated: CAISERQGDEKLFF.

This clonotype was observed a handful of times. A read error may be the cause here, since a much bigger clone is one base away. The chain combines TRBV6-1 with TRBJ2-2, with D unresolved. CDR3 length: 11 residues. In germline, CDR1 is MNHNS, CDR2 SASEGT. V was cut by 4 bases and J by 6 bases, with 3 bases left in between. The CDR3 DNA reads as TGTGCCAGCAGTGGGGCCGGGGAGCTGTTTTTT. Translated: CASSGAGELFF.

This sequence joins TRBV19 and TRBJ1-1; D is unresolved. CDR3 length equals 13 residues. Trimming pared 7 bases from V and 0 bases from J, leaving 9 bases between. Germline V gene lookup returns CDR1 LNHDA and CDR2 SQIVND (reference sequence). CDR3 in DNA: TGTGCCAGTATGTGGACTGTGAACACTGAAGCTTTCTTT. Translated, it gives CASMWTVNTEAFF.

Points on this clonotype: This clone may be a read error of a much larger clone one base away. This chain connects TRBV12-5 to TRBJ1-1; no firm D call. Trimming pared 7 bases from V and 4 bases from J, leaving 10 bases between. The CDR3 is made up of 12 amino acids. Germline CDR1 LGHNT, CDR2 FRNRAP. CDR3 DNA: TGTGCTAGTGCCATGCCCAGCACTGAAGCTTTCTTT. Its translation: CASAMPSTEAFF.

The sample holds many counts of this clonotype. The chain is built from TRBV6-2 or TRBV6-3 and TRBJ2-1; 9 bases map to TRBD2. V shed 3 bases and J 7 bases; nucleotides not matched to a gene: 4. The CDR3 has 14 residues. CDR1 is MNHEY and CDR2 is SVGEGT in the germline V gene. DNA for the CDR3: TGTGCCAGCAGTTATGATAGCGGGAGAAATGAGCAGTTCTTC. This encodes CASSYDSGRNEQFF.

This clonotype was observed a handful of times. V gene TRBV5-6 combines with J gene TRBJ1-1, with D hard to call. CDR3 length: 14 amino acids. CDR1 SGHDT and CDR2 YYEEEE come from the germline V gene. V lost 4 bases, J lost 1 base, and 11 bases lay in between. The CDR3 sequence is CASSTGFRNTEAFF. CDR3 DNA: TGTGCCAGCAGCACCGGGTTCAGGAACACTGAAGCTTTCTTT.

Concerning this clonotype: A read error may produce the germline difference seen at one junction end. CDR3 sequence (DNA): TGCGCCAGCAGCTTGGGACAGGGGGCCCACAATGAGCAGCTCTTC. It translates to CASSLGQGAHNEQLF. The V call is TRBV5-1, the J call TRBJ2-1, with 10 nucleotides matching TRBD1. The germline V gene encodes CDR1 SGHRS and CDR2 YFSETQ. The CDR3 runs 15 residues.

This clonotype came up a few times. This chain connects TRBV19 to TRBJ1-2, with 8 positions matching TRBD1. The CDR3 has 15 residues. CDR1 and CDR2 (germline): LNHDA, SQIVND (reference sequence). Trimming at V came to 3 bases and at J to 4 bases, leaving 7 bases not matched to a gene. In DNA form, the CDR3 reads TGTGCCAGTAGTATCGACAGGGGTCAACGCTATGGCTACACCTTC. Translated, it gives CASSIDRGQRYGYTF.

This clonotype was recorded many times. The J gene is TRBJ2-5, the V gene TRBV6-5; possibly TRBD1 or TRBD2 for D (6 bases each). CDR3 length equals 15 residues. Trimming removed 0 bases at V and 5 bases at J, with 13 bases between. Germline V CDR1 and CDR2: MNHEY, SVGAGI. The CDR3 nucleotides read TGTGCCAGCAGTTACTCCGGGGGCTATCACGAGACCCAGTACTTC. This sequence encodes CASSYSGGYHETQYF.

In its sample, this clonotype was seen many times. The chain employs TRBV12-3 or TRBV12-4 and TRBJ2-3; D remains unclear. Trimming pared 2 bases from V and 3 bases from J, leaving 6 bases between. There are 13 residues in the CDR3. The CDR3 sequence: CASSLRVTDTQYF. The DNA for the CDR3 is TGTGCCAGCAGTTTAAGAGTAACAGATACGCAGTATTTT.

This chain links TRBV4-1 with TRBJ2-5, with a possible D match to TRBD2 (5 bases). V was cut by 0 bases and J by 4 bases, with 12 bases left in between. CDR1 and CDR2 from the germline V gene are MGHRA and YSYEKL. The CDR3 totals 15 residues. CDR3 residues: CASSQDWLEGETQYF. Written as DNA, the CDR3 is TGCGCCAGCAGCCAAGATTGGCTAGAGGGAGAGACCCAGTACTTC.

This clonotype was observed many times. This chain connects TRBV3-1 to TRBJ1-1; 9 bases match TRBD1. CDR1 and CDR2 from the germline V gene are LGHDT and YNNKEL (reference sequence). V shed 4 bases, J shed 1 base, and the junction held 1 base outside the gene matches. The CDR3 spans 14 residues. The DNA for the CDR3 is TGTGCCAGCAGCCGGGACAGGGAGAACACTGAAGCTTTCTTT. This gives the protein CASSRDRENTEAFF.

The CDR3 sequence is CASSEQGLSNTEAFF. The CDR3 DNA follows: TGTGCCAGCAGTGAACAGGGGTTATCGAACACTGAAGCTTTCTTT. The chain uses TRBV2 and TRBJ1-1, with D tentatively TRBD1 (6 bases). This CDR3 has 15 residues. Germline assignment: CDR1 SNHLY and CDR2 FYNNEI. Trimming left V 2 bases short and J 1 base short, with 11 bases between.

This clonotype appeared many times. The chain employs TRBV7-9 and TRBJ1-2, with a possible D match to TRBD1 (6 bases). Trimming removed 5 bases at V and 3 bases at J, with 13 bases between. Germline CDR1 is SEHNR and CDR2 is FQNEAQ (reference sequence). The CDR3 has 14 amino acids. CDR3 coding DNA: TGTGCCAGCAGCCCGAGCTGGACAGACTATGGCTACACCTTC. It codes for CASSPSWTDYGYTF.